Shown below are 9 T cell receptor beta chains from a single sample sequenced in a study of tumor-infiltrating lymphocytes in primary liver carcinoma (dated by TCRdb to the late 2010s). The sequencing machine was an Illumina HiSeq 2500. TCRbeta-specific cDNA was reverse-transcribed from 500 ng total RNA using a constant-region primer and ProtoScript II reverse transcriptase. TCRbeta libraries were built with three nested multiplex PCR rounds, a slightly modified ARM-PCR procedure. The first two PCR rounds used multiplex TRBV1-TRBV30 forward primers with a Cbeta reverse primer, each for about 10 cycles. The raw public data were reprocessed by TCRdb itself: fastp quality trimming at Q25, MiXCR clonotype calling, in-frame beta chains only. Each entry is one CDR3 protein sequence, shown with its most common DNA and genes. Within this sample are tens of thousands of distinct CDR3 sequences, with around 70% of them counted one time only. The ten largest clones capture 15% to 20% of the sample.

Without any cell sorting, total RNA and DNA were extracted together from around 20-30 mg of bulk tissue using the AllPrep DNA/RNA mini kit. The sequenced sample consisted of liver tumor tissue from sampling region 2. Explained via the paper, the cell subset or site label denotes: tumor region T2, inferior pole. These receptors all come from a man in his forties or fifties with primary liver carcinoma and hepatitis B virus infection.

The rearrangement joins TRBV6-1 to TRBJ2-1, with D maybe TRBD2 (5 bases). CDR3 length: 13 residues. The germline CDR1 and CDR2 sequences are MNHNS and SASEGT. The V end was cut by 8 bases, the J end by 7 bases, with 15 bases between. The CDR3 is CASGDGVGNEQFF. As DNA, the CDR3 is TGTGCCAGCGGCGACGGGGTAGGGAATGAGCAGTTCTTC.

On this clonotype: Since no conserved phenylalanine or tryptophan closes the CDR3, a read error is the likely cause. V is TRBV5-4 and J is TRBJ2-1, with D unclear. CDR1 is SGHNT, CDR2 YYREEE, per germline (reference sequence). The CDR3 spans 14 residues. The V gene lost 0 bases and the J gene lost 8 bases, with 12 bases spanning the gap. The CDR3 region is CASSLAARMDEQFC. The CDR3 DNA follows: TGTGCCAGCAGCTTGGCCGCTAGAATGGATGAGCAGTTCTGC.

This clonotype was counted a single time. The V call is TRBV5-1, the J call TRBJ2-5, with D possibly TRBD1 on 5 matching bases. The CDR3 is 15 residues long. V lost 7 bases, J lost 1 base, and 17 bases lay in between. Germline CDR1 reads SGHRS; CDR2 reads YFSETQ. The CDR3 protein is CASGHDRVGQETQYF. DNA of the CDR3: TGCGCCAGCGGCCACGACAGAGTTGGCCAAGAGACCCAGTACTTC.

Concerning this clonotype itself: This likely comes from a read error, as the CDR3 has no conserved phenylalanine or tryptophan at its end. The chain recombines TRBV30 with TRBJ1-1, with a tentative D call TRBD1 (5 bases). Germline values: CDR1 GTSNPN, CDR2 SVGIG (reference sequence). CDR3 length: 13 amino acids. CDR3: CAWTPGPNTVAFV. For the CDR3, the DNA is TGTGCCTGGACCCCGGGGCCGAACACTGTAGCTTTCGTT.

This clonotype was counted a few times. Possible read error: a much larger clone is one base away. The chain has TRBV5-1 and TRBJ2-5; TRBD1 aligns across 8 bases. The CDR3 has 15 amino acids. V shed 7 bases and J 7 bases; nucleotides not matched to a gene: 15. Germline V gene lookup returns CDR1 SGHRS and CDR2 YFSETQ. The CDR3 region is CASRAQGGSEGTQYF. As DNA, the CDR3 is TGCGCCAGCCGCGCACAGGGGGGCTCGGAGGGGACCCAGTACTTC.

V usage is TRBV24-1 and J usage is TRBJ2-1, with 8 bases aligning to TRBD2. The CDR3 totals 16 residues. Germline CDR1 and CDR2: KGHDR and SFDVKD. V trimming: 3 bases; J trimming: 7 bases; junction bases outside the gene matches: 10. CDR3 amino acids: CATSDVTSGRKNEQFF. In DNA form, the CDR3 reads TGTGCCACCAGTGATGTCACTAGCGGCCGGAAGAATGAGCAGTTCTTC.

Concerning this clonotype: At one end the junction does not follow the germline gene, possibly because of a read error. The CDR3 DNA is TGTGCCGGTAGTCCCCACGACGCACGTAATACGCAGTATTTT. It is translated as CAGSPHDARNTQYF. The chain couples TRBV19 to TRBJ2-3; D unresolved. The CDR3 spans 14 residues. Germline assignment: CDR1 LNHDA and CDR2 SQIVND (reference sequence).

The chain couples TRBV11-1 to TRBJ1-6; tentatively, D is TRBD1 (5 bases). The germline V gene encodes CDR1 SGHAT and CDR2 FQDESV (reference sequence). The CDR3 is made up of 13 amino acids. Trimming removed 10 bases at V and 9 bases at J, with 16 bases between. CDR3 bases: TGTGCCAATGGCCGGACACTGGTTTCACCCCTCCACTTT. Protein sequence: CANGRTLVSPLHF.

The chain links TRBV6-2 or TRBV6-3 to TRBJ1-5; TRBD1 is a possible D gene (6 bases). The germline V gene has CDR1 MNHEY and CDR2 SVGEGT. V was trimmed by 6 bases and J by 7 bases, leaving 19 bases between them. The length of the CDR3 is 15 residues. Here the CDR3 reads CASSYREDRSQPQHF. The CDR3 DNA reads as TGTGCCAGCAGCTACAGGGAGGACAGAAGCCAGCCCCAGCATTTT.